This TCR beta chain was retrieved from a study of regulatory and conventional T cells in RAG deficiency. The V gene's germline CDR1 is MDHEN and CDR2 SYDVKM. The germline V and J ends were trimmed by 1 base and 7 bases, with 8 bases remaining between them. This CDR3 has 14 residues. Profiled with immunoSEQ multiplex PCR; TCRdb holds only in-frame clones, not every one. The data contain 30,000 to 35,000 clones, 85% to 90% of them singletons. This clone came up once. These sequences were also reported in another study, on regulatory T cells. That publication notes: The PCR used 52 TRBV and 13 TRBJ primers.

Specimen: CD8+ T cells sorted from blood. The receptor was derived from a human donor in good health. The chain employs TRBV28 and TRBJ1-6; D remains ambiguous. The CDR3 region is CASSLFQDNSPLHF. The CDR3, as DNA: TGTGCCAGCAGTTTATTTCAGGACAATTCACCCCTCCACTTT.